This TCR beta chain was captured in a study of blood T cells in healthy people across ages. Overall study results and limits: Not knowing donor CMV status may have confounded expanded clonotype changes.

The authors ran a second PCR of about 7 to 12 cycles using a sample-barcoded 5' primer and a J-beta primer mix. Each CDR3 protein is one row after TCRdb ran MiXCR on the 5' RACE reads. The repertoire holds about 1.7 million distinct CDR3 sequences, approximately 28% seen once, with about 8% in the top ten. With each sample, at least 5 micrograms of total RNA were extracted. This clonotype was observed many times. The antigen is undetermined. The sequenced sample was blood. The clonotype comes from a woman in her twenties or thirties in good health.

The CDR3 bases are TGTGCCACCAGCCTCGGGACAGCTGGGGCCAACGTCCTGACTTTC. Its translation is CATSLGTAGANVLTF. The chain recombines TRBV24-1 with TRBJ2-6; 7 nucleotides line up with TRBD1. V was clipped by 7 bases and J by 2 bases; unmatched bases: 4. Germline V gene sequence: CDR1 KGHDR, CDR2 SFDVKD. There are 15 residues in the CDR3.